This entry features one T cell receptor beta chain sequence. Its antigen is not identified. This sample stems from a study of CD8 T cells in ankylosing spondylitis. Points from the study as a whole: Prior work had noted some motif variants in reactive arthritis blood and synovial fluid. Among TCR beta sequences, a motif of under ten highly homologous variants appeared characteristic of ankylosing spondylitis blood.

V was trimmed by 4 bases and J by 4 bases, leaving 20 bases between them. CDR1 is SGHDT and CDR2 is YYEEEE in the germline V gene. The CDR3 runs to 17 residues. A single record per CDR3 protein comes from TCRdb applying MiXCR to the 5' RACE reads. The sample lists hundreds of thousands of distinct CDR3 sequences, 25% to 30% occurring once. Sequenced input: blood, either unsorted or a sorted T cell fraction (not recorded which). J is TRBJ2-2 and V is TRBV5-6; D ambiguous. The receptor was isolated from a male donor with ankylosing spondylitis. CDR3 region: CASSNTWAWPGTGELFF. CDR3 DNA: TGTGCCAGCAGCAACACGTGGGCCTGGCCGGGCACCGGGGAGCTGTTTTTT.